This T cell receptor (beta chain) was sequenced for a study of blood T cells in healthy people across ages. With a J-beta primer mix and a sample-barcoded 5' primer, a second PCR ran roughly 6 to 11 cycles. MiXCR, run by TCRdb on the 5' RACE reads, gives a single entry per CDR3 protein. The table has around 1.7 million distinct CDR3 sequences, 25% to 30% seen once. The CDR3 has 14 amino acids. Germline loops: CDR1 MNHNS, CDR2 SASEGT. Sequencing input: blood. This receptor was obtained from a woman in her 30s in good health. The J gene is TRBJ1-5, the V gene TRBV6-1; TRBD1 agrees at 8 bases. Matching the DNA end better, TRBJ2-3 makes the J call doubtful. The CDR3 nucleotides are TGTGCCAGCAGTGAGGGACAGGTATTTGAGCCCCAGTATTTT. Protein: CASSEGQVFEPQYF.